This TCR beta chain was profiled in a study of T-cell memory formation after mild COVID-19. This clonotype was recorded a few times. V trimming: 0 bases; J trimming: 10 bases; junction bases outside the gene matches: 4. Looked up from germline, CDR1 is SGDLS and CDR2 is YYNGEE. The CDR3 sequence is 13 residues long. With constant-segment primers, 5'RACE yielded cDNA libraries of TCR alpha and TCR beta that carried sample barcodes and UMIs. Via MiXCR, TCRdb re-called the 5' RACE reads, giving one row per CDR3 protein. The sample shows 280,000 or so distinct CDR3 sequences, less than 9.5% of them seen only once.

This clonotype was obtained from a man between 18 and 29 years old who had mild COVID-19 (a few samples of this study predate the infection). Cell type and time point are not known. Sequenced sample: PBMCs or a T cell subset sorted from them (not recorded which). The chain combines TRBV9 with TRBJ2-1; 7 nucleotides agree with TRBD2. The CDR3 DNA follows: TGTGCCAGCAGCGTAGGCGTGGGGGGGGAGCAGTTCTTC. Protein: CASSVGVGGEQFF.